The clone carrying this TCR beta chain was detected once. This entry comes from a study of blood T cell repertoires in COVID-19. Study information: Acute and convalescent COVID-19 specimens originated in the United States, Italy and Spain. T cells, B-cell-depleted T cells, or PBMCs supplied cDNA or gDNA.

In the authors' methods: Quantification of nucleated cells was approximated via reference gene primer amplification. The method was immunoSEQ multiplex PCR; TCRdb's version includes in-frame clones alone and lacks a portion of them. The V and J calls and clone size come from that table; D and trimming were worked out from the DNA. Of over 200,000 clones listed, approximately 87% were seen once; the top ten hold approximately 2.6%. From germline, CDR1 is MDHEN and CDR2 SYDVKM. The CDR3 consists of 14 residues. V lost 6 bases and J lost 1; bases outside the gene matches: 5. The specimen was peripheral blood. This TCR derives from a woman aged 70-85 years with active or convalescent COVID-19. V and J are TRBV28 and TRBJ1-2; TRBD1 matches at 7 bases. In DNA form, the CDR3 reads TGTGCCAGCAGACCAGGGGGAAATAACTATGGCTACACCTTC. This translates into CASRPGGNNYGYTF.